These 10 T cell receptor beta chains were sequenced from one sample in a study of Graves' ophthalmopathy and Graves' hyperthyroidism. Amplification from RNA transcripts yielded the TCR beta CDR3 regions. In the first round, RT-PCR was carried out with HTBI primers, and a multiplex PCR formed the second round. TCRdb reprocessed the multiplex PCR reads via MiXCR and lists one record per CDR3 protein. The sample holds 300,000 to 400,000 distinct CDR3 sequences, 15% to 20% seen once. The source material was peripheral blood. Receptors originate from an adult woman with stable Graves' hyperthyroidism.

Ten or more counts support this clonotype. The J gene is TRBJ1-5, the V gene TRBV7-2; unclear D gene. Germline V CDR1 and CDR2: SGHTA, FQGNSA. The CDR3 is 12 amino acids. Deletions cut 2 bases from V and 9 bases from J, with 8 bases between. This CDR3 is CASSLPRLPQHF. The DNA for the CDR3 is TGTGCCAGCAGCTTACCCCGACTGCCCCAGCATTTT. The variable domain in full, with the rest retrieved from reference TRBV7-2 and TRBJ1-5, is GAGVSQSPSNKVTEKGKDVELRCDPISGHTALYWYRQSLGQGLEFLIYFQGNSAPDKSGLPSDRFSAERTGGSVSTLTIQRTQQEDSAVYLCASSLPRLPQHFGDGTRLSIL.

This clonotype has only a few counts. Possible read error: a much larger clone is one base away. The CDR3 region has the DNA TGTGCCAGCGGTCTTCAGGGGGGCACCGGGGAGCTGTTTTTT. It translates to CASGLQGGTGELFF. V usage is TRBV12-3 or TRBV12-4 and J usage is TRBJ2-2, with D perhaps TRBD1 (7 bases). The V end lost 8 bases, the J end lost 4 bases, and 14 bases lay between the germline ends. The CDR3 spans 14 residues.

This clonotype was counted at least ten times. This chain uses TRBV10-3 with TRBJ2-4; D is unclear. The V gene lost 3 bases and the J gene lost 4 bases, with 10 bases spanning the gap. The CDR3 is 14 residues long. Germline-derived CDR1 and CDR2 are ENHRY and SYGVKD. CDR3 DNA: TGTGCCATCAGTGACTCTAGTAAAAAAAACATTCAGTACTTC. It encodes CAISDSSKKNIQYF.

Many counts were recorded for this clonotype. This chain joins TRBV19 and TRBJ2-2; possible D gene TRBD2, 5 bases. The V end lost 9 bases, the J end lost 0 bases, and 11 bases lay between the germline ends. CDR3 size: 14 residues. Germline CDR1 reads LNHDA; CDR2 reads SQIVND (reference sequence). The CDR3 region has the DNA TGTGCCAGCGCTAGGGAGTCGAACACCGGGGAGCTGTTTTTT. Translating gives CASARESNTGELFF.

This clonotype was observed at least ten times. The rearrangement links TRBV6-1 to TRBJ2-7; 11 bases are shared with TRBD1. The CDR3 is 15 amino acids. V lost 4 bases, J lost 2 bases, and 4 bases stayed unmatched. The germline CDR1 and CDR2 sequences are MNHNS and SASEGT. CDR3: CASSGGQGGTYEQYF. The CDR3 nucleotides read TGTGCCAGCAGTGGGGGACAGGGGGGAACCTACGAGCAGTACTTC.

This clonotype was seen ten or more times. V is TRBV15 and J is TRBJ1-5; TRBD1 matches 8 bases. Looked up from germline, CDR1 is LNHNV and CDR2 is YYDKDF (reference sequence). Trimming took 4 bases from V and 6 from J; bases not matched to a gene: 5. The CDR3 totals 14 residues. The CDR3 bases are TGTGCCACCAGCACCGGGACAGGCGTTCAGCCCCAGCATTTT. Its protein product is CATSTGTGVQPQHF.

This clonotype was detected many times. The chain is built from TRBV7-3 and TRBJ1-1, with a possible D match to TRBD1 (5 bases). Germline CDR1 SGHTA, CDR2 FQGTGA. The V and J ends lost 1 base and 6 bases respectively, with 9 bases between them. The CDR3 spans 13 residues. CDR3 sequence: CASSLNGDAEAFF. The DNA of the CDR3 is TGTGCCAGCAGCTTAAACGGGGACGCTGAAGCTTTCTTT.

The chain joins TRBV9 to TRBJ2-5; 10 bases are a match to TRBD2. V trimming: 4 bases; J trimming: 1 base; junction bases outside the gene matches: 4. The CDR3 runs to 15 residues. Germline values: CDR1 SGDLS, CDR2 YYNGEE. CDR3 sequence (DNA): TGTGCCAGCAGCCCGGGACTAGCGCCCCAAGAGACCCAGTACTTC. This sequence encodes CASSPGLAPQETQYF.

This clonotype was found many times. V and J are TRBV4-1 and TRBJ2-5; D not resolved. The germline gives CDR1 MGHRA, CDR2 YSYEKL. The CDR3 is 15 amino acids. V was shortened by 1 base and J by 1 base, with 10 bases between the two germline ends. The CDR3 region has the DNA TGCGCCAGCAGCCAAGTTGGGCTAGGCCAAGAGACCCAGTACTTC. As protein: CASSQVGLGQETQYF.

This clonotype was found many times. The gene calls are TRBV19 and TRBJ1-2; 8 positions match TRBD1. V shed 5 bases and J 1 base; nucleotides not matched to a gene: 3. The CDR3 is made up of 14 amino acids. Germline CDR1 is LNHDA and CDR2 is SQIVND (reference sequence). The CDR3 DNA follows: TGTGCCAGTAGTCCCGGACAGGGTAACTATGGCTACACCTTC. Translating gives CASSPGQGNYGYTF.